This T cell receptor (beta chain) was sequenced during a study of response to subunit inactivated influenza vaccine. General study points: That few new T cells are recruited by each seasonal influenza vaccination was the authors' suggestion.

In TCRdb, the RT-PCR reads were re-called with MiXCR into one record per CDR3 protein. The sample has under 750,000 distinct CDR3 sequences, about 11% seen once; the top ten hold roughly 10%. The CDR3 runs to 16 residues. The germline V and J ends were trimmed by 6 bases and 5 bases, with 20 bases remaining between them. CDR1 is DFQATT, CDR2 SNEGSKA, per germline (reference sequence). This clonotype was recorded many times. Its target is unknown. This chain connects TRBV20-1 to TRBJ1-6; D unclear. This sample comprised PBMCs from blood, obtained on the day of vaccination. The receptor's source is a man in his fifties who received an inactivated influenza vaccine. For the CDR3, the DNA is TGCAGTGCCGCTCAGCGGCAGATTGGTGATAATTCACCCCTCCACTTT. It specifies CSAAQRQIGDNSPLHF.